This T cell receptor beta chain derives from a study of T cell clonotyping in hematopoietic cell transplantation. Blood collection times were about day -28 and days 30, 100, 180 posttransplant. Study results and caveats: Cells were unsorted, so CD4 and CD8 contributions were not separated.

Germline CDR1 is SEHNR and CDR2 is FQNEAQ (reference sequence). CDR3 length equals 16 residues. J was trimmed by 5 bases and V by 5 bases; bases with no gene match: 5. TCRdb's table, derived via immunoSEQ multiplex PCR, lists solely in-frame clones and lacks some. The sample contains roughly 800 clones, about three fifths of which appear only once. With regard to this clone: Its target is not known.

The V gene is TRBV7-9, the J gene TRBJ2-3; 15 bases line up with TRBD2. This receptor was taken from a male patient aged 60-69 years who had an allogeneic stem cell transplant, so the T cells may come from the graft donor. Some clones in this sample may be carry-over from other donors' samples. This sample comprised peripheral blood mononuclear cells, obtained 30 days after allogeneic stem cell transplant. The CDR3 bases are TGTGCCAGCAGCGGGCGGACTAGCGGGGGGGGAGATACGCAGTATTTT. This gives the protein CASSGRTSGGGDTQYF.